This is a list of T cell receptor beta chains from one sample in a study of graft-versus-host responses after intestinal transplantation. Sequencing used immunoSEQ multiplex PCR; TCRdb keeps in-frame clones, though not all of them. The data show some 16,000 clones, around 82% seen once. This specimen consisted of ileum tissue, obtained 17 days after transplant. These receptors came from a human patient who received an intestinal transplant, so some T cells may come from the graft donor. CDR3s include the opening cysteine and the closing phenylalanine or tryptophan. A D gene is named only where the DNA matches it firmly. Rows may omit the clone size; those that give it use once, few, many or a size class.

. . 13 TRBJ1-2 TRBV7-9 TGTGCCAGCAGCTTAGGCAGGTTCTATGGCTACACCTTC CASSLGRFYGYTF
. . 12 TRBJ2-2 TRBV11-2 TGTGCCAGTTCCAGGAACACCGGGGAGCTGTTTTTT CASSRNTGELFF
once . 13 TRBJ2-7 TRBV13 TGTGCCAGCAGCTTATCGGGGTTGAGCGAGCAGTACTTC CASSLSGLSEQYF
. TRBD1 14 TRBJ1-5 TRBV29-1 TGCAGCGTTGGGGAGGACAGGGAACCTCGAGCCCAGCATTTT CSVGEDREPRAQHF
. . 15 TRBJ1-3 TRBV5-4 TGTGCCAGCAGCTTGGCCGGGGGCGCCGGAAACACCATATATTTT CASSLAGGAGNTIYF
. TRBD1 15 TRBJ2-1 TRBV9 TGTGCCAGCAGCCCAAGGGACAGGACCTACAATGAGCAGTTCTTC CASSPRDRTYNEQFF
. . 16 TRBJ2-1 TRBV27 TGTGCCAGCAGTTTTCTAGCTGGGCGGGGTCCCAATGAGCAGTTCTTC CASSFLAGRGPNEQFF
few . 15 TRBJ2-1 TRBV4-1 TGCGCCAGCAGCCCGCGCGGGACACTTTACAATGAGCAGTTCTTC CASSPRGTLYNEQFF
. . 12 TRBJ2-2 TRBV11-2 TGTGCCAGCAGGTTTAGAGTCGGGGAGCTGTTTTTT CASRFRVGELFF
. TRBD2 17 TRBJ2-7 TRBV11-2 TGTGCCAGCAGCCTAGGGCCCACTAGCGGGAGTCGGTACGAGCAGTACTTC CASSLGPTSGSRYEQYF
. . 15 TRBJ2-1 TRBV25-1 TGTGCCAGCAGTGATGGGGGTAGGGTATCGAATGAGCAGTTCTTC CASSDGGRVSNEQFF
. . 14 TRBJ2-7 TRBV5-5 TGTGCCAGCAGCTTCTTAGGGTTGTCCGACGAGCAGTACTTC CASSFLGLSDEQYF
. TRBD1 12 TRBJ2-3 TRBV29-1 TGCAGCGCTAGACAGGGACCAGATACGCAGTATTTT CSARQGPDTQYF
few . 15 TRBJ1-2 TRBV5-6 TGTGCCAGCAGGACGAAATACGGGTCGACCTATGGCTACACCTTC CASRTKYGSTYGYTF
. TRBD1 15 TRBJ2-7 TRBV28 TGTGCCAGCAGTTGGGGGACAGCTCAGGGCTACGAGCAGTACTTC CASSWGTAQGYEQYF
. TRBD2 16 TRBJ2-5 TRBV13 TGTGCCAGCAGCTTAGGCCCGGGACTAGCCCAAGAGACCCAGTACTTC CASSLGPGLAQETQYF
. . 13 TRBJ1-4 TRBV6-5 TGTGCCAGCAGTGGGTCCTCAAATGAAAAACTGTTTTTT CASSGSSNEKLFF
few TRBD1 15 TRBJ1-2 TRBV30 TGTGCCTGGAGCGAAACCCCAGGGGGATACTATGGCTACACCTTC CAWSETPGGYYGYTF
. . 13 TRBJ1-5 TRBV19 TGTGCCAGTAGTATCTCCTTATATCAGCCCCAGCATTTT CASSISLYQPQHF
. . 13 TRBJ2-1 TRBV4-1 TGCGCCAGCAGCCAAGGTCACTACAATGAGCAGTTCTTC CASSQGHYNEQFF
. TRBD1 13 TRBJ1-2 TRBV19 TGTGCCAGTCACAGGGGGGATTACTATGGCTACACCTTC CASHRGDYYGYTF
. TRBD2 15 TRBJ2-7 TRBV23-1 TGCGCCAGCAGTCAAAGACGGGAGGCCCTCTACGAGCAGTACTTC CASSQRREALYEQYF
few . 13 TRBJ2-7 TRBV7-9 TGTGCCAGCAGCTTAGGCTCACTTTACGAGCAGTACTTC CASSLGSLYEQYF
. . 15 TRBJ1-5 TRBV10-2 TGCGCCAGCAGTGAGCCAGGGTGGGGCAATCAGCCCCAGCATTTT CASSEPGWGNQPQHF
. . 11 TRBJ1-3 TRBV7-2 TGTGCCAGCAGCGTCCCAGGCACCATATATTTT CASSVPGTIYF
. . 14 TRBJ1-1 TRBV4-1 TGCGCCAGCAGCCAAGGCCCAGGGACCACTGAAGCTTTCTTT CASSQGPGTTEAFF
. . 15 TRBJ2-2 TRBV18 TGTGCCAGCTCACTCGCGGGCCTGAACACCGGGGAGCTGTTTTTT CASSLAGLNTGELFF
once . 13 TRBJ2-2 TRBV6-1 TGTGCCAGCAGTGAGACTAACACCGGGGAGCTGTTTTTT CASSETNTGELFF
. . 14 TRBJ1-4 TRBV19 TGTGCCAGTAAGAGGGCAGCAACTAATGAAAAACTGTTTTTT CASKRAATNEKLFF
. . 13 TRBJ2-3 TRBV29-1 TGCAGCGTTGAGGAGCGGAGCACATATACGCAGTATTTT CSVEERSTYTQYF
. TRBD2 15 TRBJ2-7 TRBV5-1 TGCGCCAGCAGCCCGCCTAGCGGGAAACCCTACGAGCAGTACTTC CASSPPSGKPYEQYF
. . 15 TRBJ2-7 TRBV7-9 TGTGCCAGCAGACCTATTAGCCTTAGCTCCTACGAGCAGTACTTC CASRPISLSSYEQYF
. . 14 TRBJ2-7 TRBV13 TGTGCCAGCAGCCCGTTACCCGTCTCCTACGAGCAGTACTTC CASSPLPVSYEQYF
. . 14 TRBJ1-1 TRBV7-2 TGTGCCAGCAGCTTGGACCCGGTTGGGGGCGAAGCTTTCTTT CASSLDPVGGEAFF
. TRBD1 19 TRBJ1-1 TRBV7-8 TGTGCCAGCAGCTTACATTCTTGGGGGACAGCGAAAAAGAACACTGAAGCTTTCTTT CASSLHSWGTAKKNTEAFF
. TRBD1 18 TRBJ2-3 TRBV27 TGTGCCAGCAGTGTGTTACAGGGGGCGCCTCCTTACACAGATACGCAGTATTTT CASSVLQGAPPYTDTQYF
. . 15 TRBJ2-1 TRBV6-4 TGTGCCAGCAGTGACTCACAGCGCGCCTACAATGAGCAGTTCTTC CASSDSQRAYNEQFF
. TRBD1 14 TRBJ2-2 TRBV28 TGTGCCACCCACCGGGACAGGAACACCGGGGAGCTGTTTTTT CATHRDRNTGELFF
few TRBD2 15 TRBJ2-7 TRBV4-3 TGCGCCAGCAGCCAAACTAGCGGGAGCCTCTACGAGCAGTACTTC CASSQTSGSLYEQYF
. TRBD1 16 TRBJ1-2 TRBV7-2 TGTGCCAGCAGCCAACGGATGACAGGGAAAAGCTATGGCTACACCTTC CASSQRMTGKSYGYTF
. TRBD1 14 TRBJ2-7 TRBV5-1 TGCGCCAGCAGCATGGGGACAGGGGGTTACGAGCAGTACTTC CASSMGTGGYEQYF
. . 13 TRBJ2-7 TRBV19 TGTGCCAGTAGTATAGTTGGGGGCTACGAGCAGTACTTC CASSIVGGYEQYF
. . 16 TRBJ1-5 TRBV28 TGTGCCAGCAACAGATTTAGCGACTCTAGCAATCAGCCCCAGCATTTT CASNRFSDSSNQPQHF
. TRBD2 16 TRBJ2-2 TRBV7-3 TGTGCCAGCAGCTTAATGAGTAGCGGGGGGACCGGGGAGCTGTTTTTT CASSLMSSGGTGELFF
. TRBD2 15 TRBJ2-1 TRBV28 TGTGCCAGCAGTTTACTAGCGGCCGCCTACAATGAGCAGTTCTTC CASSLLAAAYNEQFF
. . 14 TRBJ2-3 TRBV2 TGTGCCAGCATAGATACTGAGGGCGCAGATACGCAGTATTTT CASIDTEGADTQYF
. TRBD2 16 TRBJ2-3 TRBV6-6 TGTGCCAGCACCCCTTTAGCGGGAGGTGGCACAGATACGCAGTATTTT CASTPLAGGGTDTQYF
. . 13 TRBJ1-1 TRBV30 TGTGCCTGGAGTCTGTTATGGTACACTGAAGCTTTCTTT CAWSLLWYTEAFF
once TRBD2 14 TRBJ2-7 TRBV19 TGTGCCAGTAGTGGGACTAGCGGGACTTACGAGCAGTACTTC CASSGTSGTYEQYF
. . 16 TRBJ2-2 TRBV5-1 TGCGCCAGCAGCATGGGAGTAGCGTCGAACACCGGGGAGCTGTTTTTT CASSMGVASNTGELFF
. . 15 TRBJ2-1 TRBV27 TGTGCCAGCAGTTCTGGACTAAGCTCCTACAATGAGCAGTTCTTC CASSSGLSSYNEQFF
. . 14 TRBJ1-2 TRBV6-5 TGTGCCAGCACTTATATAGGGTCGCGATCTGGCTACACCTTC CASTYIGSRSGYTF
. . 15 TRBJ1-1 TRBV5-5 TGTGCCAGCAGCCCCCCAGGGCGCATGAACACTGAAGCTTTCTTT CASSPPGRMNTEAFF
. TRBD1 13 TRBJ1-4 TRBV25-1 TGTGCCAGCAGTGACAGGGGGAGTGAAAAACTGTTTTTT CASSDRGSEKLFF
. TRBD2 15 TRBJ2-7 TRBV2 TGTGCCAGCAGCTCCGGGACTAGTCAGGTCTACGAGCAGTACTTC CASSSGTSQVYEQYF
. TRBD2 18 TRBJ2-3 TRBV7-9 TGTGCCAGCAGTTCTGACGGTAGCGGGAGTTCGAGCGCAGATACGCAGTATTTT CASSSDGSGSSSADTQYF